This TCR beta chain originates from a study of cytomegalovirus exposure and HLA in healthy donors. About the research overall: Out of about 190 million T cells, an earlier analysis found around 110 million unique TCR beta sequences in total.

With 7 bases clipped from V and 6 bases from J, the junction kept 15 bases outside the gene matches. Germline V gene sequence: CDR1 SQVTM, CDR2 ANQGSEA. The CDR3 is 14 amino acids. Worth noting for this clone: Its specificity is unknown.

The PCR used 60 Vbeta and 13 Jbeta primers. Profiled with immunoSEQ multiplex PCR; TCRdb holds only in-frame clones, not every one. The data hold roughly 180,000 clones, with roughly four fifths observed a single time. Notes on the study in general: Across donors, most TCRs were seen rarely, yet some public ones were widespread. It was approximately 150 TCR beta chains that were listed as cytomegalovirus-associated.

The specimen sequenced was PBMCs. The sequence was obtained from a man aged 18 to 30 in good health and CMV-seronegative. The chain has TRBV29-1 and TRBJ2-7; 7 nucleotides line up with TRBD2. CDR3 residues: CSASPAGASGEQYF. CDR3 nucleotides: TGCAGCGCGAGTCCGGCGGGAGCAAGTGGCGAGCAGTACTTC.